The following is a TCR beta chain sequence with its context. Profiling relied on immunoSEQ multiplex PCR, and the TCRdb table lists in-frame clones only, not all of them. The table has roughly 560,000 clones, more than 75% seen once. The sample belongs to a study of shared T cell receptors in the human thymus. The CDR3 totals 13 residues. Looked up from germline, CDR1 is LNHNV and CDR2 is YYDKDF (reference sequence). V lost 0 bases, J lost 2 bases, and 3 bases lay in between. The same data also contributed to another study, on human thymus T cells. That study reports: Donation was from healthy Finnish infants who were having corrective surgery that addressed congenital heart defects. Thymus tissue was removed during corrective cardiac surgery. V and J genes seemed to be used with bias in thymic and blood repertoires. As related research reported, thymic repertoires overlapped highly among unrelated individuals.

This chain joins TRBV15 and TRBJ2-3; D is undetermined. Material for sequencing was thymocytes. The TCR sequence derives from a boy in the first two years of life with a congenital heart defect. Here the CDR3 DNA reads TGTGCCACCAGCAGAGATTACACAGATACGCAGTATTTT. This sequence encodes CATSRDYTDTQYF. Complete variable domain (other parts from reference TRBV15 and TRBJ2-3): DAMVIQNPRYQVTQFGKPVTLSCSQTLNHNVMYWYQQKSSQAPKLLFHYYDKDFNNEADTPDNFQSRRPNTSFCFLDIRSPGLGDTAMYLCATSRDYTDTQYFGPGTRLTVL.